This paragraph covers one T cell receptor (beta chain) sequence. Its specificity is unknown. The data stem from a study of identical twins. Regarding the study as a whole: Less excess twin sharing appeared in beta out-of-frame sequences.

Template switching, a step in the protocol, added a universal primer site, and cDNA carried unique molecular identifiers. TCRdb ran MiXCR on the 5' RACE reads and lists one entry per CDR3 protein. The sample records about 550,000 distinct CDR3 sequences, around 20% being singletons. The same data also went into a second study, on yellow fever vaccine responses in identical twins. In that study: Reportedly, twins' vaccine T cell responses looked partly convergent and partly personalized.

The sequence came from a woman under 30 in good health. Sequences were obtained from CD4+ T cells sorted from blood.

The CDR3 sequence is CASIIRENTEAFF. For the CDR3, the DNA is TGTGCCAGCATAATAAGGGAGAACACTGAAGCTTTCTTT. This sequence joins TRBV7-9 and TRBJ1-1; D is ambiguous. Germline assignment: CDR1 SEHNR and CDR2 FQNEAQ (reference sequence). This CDR3 comprises 13 residues. The germline V and J ends were trimmed by 7 bases and 1 base, with 10 bases remaining between them.